Listed below are T cell receptor beta chains from one sample, sequenced in a study of OX40 agonist ivuxolimab in advanced cancers. The table came from immunoSEQ multiplex PCR; TCRdb's copy has only in-frame clones and leaves some out. The table lists 20,000 to 25,000 clones, 84% of them singletons, with 25% to 30% in the top ten. This specimen was CD4+ or CD8+ T cells sorted from blood, taken in a trial of the OX40 agonist ivuxolimab. The receptors were gathered from an adult with an advanced solid tumor such as melanoma, head and neck, liver or kidney cancer. Each CDR3 is given with its conserved first and last residue. Size values are once, few and many counts, or a class for expanded clones, and some rows have none.

cdr3_aa clone_size j_call v_call
CASSELRDSYNEQFF - TRBJ2-1 TRBV6-1
CASSLVQGPTVSGANVLTF - TRBJ2-6 TRBV11-3
CASQGGGLYF few TRBJ2-5 TRBV7-9
CASSYTRSAGYTF - TRBJ1-2 TRBV6-5
CASSLSVNTEAFF - TRBJ1-1 TRBV5-1
CASSYSMENEQFF once TRBJ2-1 TRBV6-5
CASSFDRNQPQHF - TRBJ1-5 TRBV7-9
CSVVPAHTIYEQYF few TRBJ2-7 TRBV29-1
CASSLGLAGTYEQYF - TRBJ2-7 TRBV13
CASSVSGTFSYEQYF - TRBJ2-7 TRBV9
CASSAIRQGQETQYF - TRBJ2-5 TRBV2
CASSHILNSNQPQHF - TRBJ1-5 TRBV4-1
CASSYGASPDTQYF - TRBJ2-3 TRBV6-5
CASSVGGGGVYEQYF - TRBJ2-7 TRBV9
CASSQIGLGAYNEQFF - TRBJ2-1 TRBV4-2
CASSLAPDRLRETQYF - TRBJ2-5 TRBV5-6
CASRVAGVFRETQYF - TRBJ2-5 TRBV28
CAWTLAGGPVEQYF - TRBJ2-7 TRBV30
CASSPHPTAKFTEAFF - TRBJ1-1 TRBV7-3
CASSQWTGIYYEQYF - TRBJ2-7 TRBV5-6
CASSWGQGGFSYNEQFF - TRBJ2-1 TRBV5-1
CASSGPGTGPLNEQFF - TRBJ2-1 TRBV7-9
CASSLATGLVRNEQFF - TRBJ2-1 TRBV5-4
CASSEVGRARDEQYF - TRBJ2-7 TRBV6-1
CATSIGPSYEQYF - TRBJ2-7 TRBV15
CASSQFLSYEQYF - TRBJ2-7 TRBV4-1
CASSLKPTGPQETQYF - TRBJ2-5 TRBV28
CASSLSPSEGDTQYF - TRBJ2-3 TRBV5-1
CASSLWTGDEQFF - TRBJ2-1 TRBV11-2
CASSTTGGLQETQYF - TRBJ2-5 TRBV6-6
CASTPRAGVMDEQFF - TRBJ2-1 TRBV6-4
CASSQSGDGQPQHF - TRBJ1-5 TRBV7-9
CASSVYGTGEFYNEQFF - TRBJ2-1 TRBV9
CASTIAGVVDTQYF medium-sized TRBJ2-3 TRBV2
CASSLGQAITTNEKLFF - TRBJ1-4 TRBV5-5